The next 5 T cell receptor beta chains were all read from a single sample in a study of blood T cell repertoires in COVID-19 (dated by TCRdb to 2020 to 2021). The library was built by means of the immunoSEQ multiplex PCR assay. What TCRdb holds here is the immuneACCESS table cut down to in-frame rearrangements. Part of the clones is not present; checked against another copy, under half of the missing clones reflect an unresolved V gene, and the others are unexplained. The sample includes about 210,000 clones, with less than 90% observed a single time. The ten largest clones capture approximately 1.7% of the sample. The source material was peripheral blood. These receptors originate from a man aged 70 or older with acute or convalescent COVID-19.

The CDR3 spells CASSLVGEGSYEQYF. DNA of the CDR3: TGTGCCAGCAGCCTAGTAGGCGAGGGCTCCTACGAGCAGTACTTC. J is TRBJ2-7 and V is TRBV9; TRBD2 might be the D (5 bases). CDR1 is SGDLS, CDR2 YYNGEE, per germline. Trimming left V 4 bases short and J 0 bases short, with 14 bases between. The CDR3 sequence is 15 residues long. The variable domain in full, with the rest retrieved from reference TRBV9 and TRBJ2-7, is DSGVTQTPKHLITATGQRVTLRCSPRSGDLSVYWYQQSLDQGLQFLIQYYNGEERAKGNILERFSAQQFPDLHSELNLSSLELGDSALYFCASSLVGEGSYEQYFGPGTRLTVT.

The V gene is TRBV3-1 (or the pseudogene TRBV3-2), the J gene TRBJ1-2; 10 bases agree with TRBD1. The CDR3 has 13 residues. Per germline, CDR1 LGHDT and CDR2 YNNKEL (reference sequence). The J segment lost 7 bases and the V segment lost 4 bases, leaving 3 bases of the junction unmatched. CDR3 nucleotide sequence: TGTGCCAGCAGCCCGGGGACAGGGGTTGGCTACACCTTC. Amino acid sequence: CASSPGTGVGYTF.

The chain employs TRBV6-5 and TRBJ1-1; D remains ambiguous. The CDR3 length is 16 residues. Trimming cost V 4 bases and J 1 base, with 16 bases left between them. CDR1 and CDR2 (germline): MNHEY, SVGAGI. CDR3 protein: CASSFPRGGGNTEAFF. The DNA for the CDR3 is TGTGCCAGCAGTTTCCCCAGAGGAGGTGGGAACACTGAAGCTTTCTTT.

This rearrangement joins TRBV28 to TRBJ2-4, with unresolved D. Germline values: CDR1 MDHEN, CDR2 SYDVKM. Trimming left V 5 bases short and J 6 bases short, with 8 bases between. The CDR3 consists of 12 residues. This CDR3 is CASSRLTNIQYF. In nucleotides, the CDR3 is TGTGCCAGCAGTAGACTGACAAACATTCAGTACTTC.

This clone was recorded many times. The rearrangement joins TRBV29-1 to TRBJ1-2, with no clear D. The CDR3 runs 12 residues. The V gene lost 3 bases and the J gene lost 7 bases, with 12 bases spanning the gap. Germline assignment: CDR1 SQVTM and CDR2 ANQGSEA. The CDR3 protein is CSVDPSSGGYTF. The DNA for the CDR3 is TGCAGCGTTGATCCATCTTCGGGTGGCTACACCTTC.